This T cell receptor beta chain was observed in a study of shared clonotypes between healthy human individuals. The study, taken as a whole, reports: It was observed that 4% to 6% of naive CD4 clonotypes were shared across several donors.

Naive CD8 cells were CD45RO-negative, positively selected for CCR7, excluding terminally differentiated effector memory CD45RA+ cells. Assay used: immunoSEQ multiplex PCR; TCRdb lists only in-frame clones, some missing. The sample contains about 1,800,000 clones, 85% to 95% of which appear only once. The CDR3 runs 14 residues. Germline V gene sequence: CDR1 SGHRS, CDR2 YFSETQ. The V end was cut by 5 bases, the J end by 3 bases, with 14 bases between. This clone was observed once. The antigen is undetermined. The TCR sequence derives from a man aged 18-30 years in good health. J is TRBJ1-1 and V is TRBV5-1, with D uncertain. Sequencing used naive CD8+ T cells sorted from blood. The CDR3 nucleotides are TGCGCCAGCAGAACAGACACCGAGTACACTGAAGCTTTCTTT. Translation: CASRTDTEYTEAFF.